This TCR beta chain was found in a study of graft-versus-host responses after intestinal transplantation. CDR3 length: 16 amino acids. V shed 1 base, J shed 3 bases, and the junction held 7 bases outside the gene matches. CDR1 and CDR2 (germline): SGHAT, FQNNGV. A word on this clone: Its antigen is undetermined.

TCRdb's copy holds only in-frame clones and misses some; the assay was immunoSEQ multiplex PCR. This table holds approximately 90,000 clones, 90% to 95% found once. This TCR came from a human donor who received an intestinal transplant. The chain couples TRBV11-2 to TRBJ2-3; 7 nucleotides align to TRBD2. The sequences come from unstimulated CD8+ T cells sorted from spleen or lymph node cells, collected before intestinal transplant. The CDR3 protein is CASSLGRRETTDTQYF. The CDR3 coding sequence is TGTGCCAGCAGCTTAGGTCGGCGGGAGACTACAGATACGCAGTATTTT.